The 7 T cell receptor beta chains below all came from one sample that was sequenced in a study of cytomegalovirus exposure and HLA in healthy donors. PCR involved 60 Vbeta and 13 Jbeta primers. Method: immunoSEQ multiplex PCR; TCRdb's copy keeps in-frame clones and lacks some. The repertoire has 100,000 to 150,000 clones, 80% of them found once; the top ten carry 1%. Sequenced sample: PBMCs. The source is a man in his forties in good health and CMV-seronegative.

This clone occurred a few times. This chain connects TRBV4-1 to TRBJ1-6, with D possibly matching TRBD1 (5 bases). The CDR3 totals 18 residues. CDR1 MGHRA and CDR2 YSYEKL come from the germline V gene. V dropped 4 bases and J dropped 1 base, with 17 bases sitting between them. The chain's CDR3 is CASSPQVGAASYNSPLHF. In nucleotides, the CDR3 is TGCGCCAGCAGCCCGCAGGTAGGGGCAGCGTCCTATAATTCACCCCTCCACTTT.

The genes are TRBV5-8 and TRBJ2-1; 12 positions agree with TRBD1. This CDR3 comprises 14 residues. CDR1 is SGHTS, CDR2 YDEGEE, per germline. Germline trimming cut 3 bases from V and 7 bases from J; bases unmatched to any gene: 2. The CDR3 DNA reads TGTGCCAGCAGCTGGGGACAGGGGGCGAATGAGCAGTTCTTC. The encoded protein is CASSWGQGANEQFF.

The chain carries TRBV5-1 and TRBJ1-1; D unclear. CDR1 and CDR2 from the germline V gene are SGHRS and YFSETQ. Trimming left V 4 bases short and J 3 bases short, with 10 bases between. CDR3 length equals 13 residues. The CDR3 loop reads CASSPVVDTEAFF. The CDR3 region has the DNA TGCGCCAGCAGCCCGGTCGTTGACACTGAAGCTTTCTTT. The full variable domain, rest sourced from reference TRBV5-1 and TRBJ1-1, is KAGVTQTPRYLIKTRGQQVTLSCSPISGHRSVSWYQQTPGQGLQFLFEYFSETQRNKGNFPGRFSGRQFSNSRSEMNVSTLELGDSALYLCASSPVVDTEAFFGQGTRLTVV.

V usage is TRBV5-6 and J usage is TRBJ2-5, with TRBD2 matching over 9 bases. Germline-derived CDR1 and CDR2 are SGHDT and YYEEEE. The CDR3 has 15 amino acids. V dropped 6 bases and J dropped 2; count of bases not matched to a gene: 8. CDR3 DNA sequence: TGTGCCAGCACCGAAGCGGGGGGACAGCAAGAGACCCAGTACTTC. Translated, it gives CASTEAGGQQETQYF. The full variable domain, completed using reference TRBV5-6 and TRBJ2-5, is DAGVTQSPTHLIKTRGQQVTLRCSPKSGHDTVSWYQQALGQGPQFIFQYYEEEERQRGNFPDRFSGHQFPNYSSELNVNALLLGDSALYLCASTEAGGQQETQYFGPGTRLLVL.

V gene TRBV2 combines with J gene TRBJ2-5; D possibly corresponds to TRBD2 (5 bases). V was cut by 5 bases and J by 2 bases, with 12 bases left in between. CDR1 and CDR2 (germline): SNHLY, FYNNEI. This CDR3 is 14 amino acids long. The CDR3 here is CASSPRTGQETQYF. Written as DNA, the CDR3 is TGTGCCAGCAGTCCGCGGACGGGACAAGAGACCCAGTACTTC.

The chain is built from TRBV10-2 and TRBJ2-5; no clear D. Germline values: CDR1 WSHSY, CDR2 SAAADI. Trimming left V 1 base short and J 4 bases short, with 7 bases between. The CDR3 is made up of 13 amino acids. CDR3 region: CASSELAAETQYF. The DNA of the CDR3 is TGCGCCAGCAGTGAGTTGGCGGCAGAGACCCAGTACTTC.

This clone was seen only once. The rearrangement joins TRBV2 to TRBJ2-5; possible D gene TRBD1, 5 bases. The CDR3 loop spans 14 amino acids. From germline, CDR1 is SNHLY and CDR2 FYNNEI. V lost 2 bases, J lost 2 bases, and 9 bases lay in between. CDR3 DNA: TGTGCCAGCAGTGAAAGGGCAGGGCAAGAGACCCAGTACTTC. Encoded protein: CASSERAGQETQYF. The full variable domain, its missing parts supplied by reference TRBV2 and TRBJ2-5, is EPEVTQTPSHQVTQMGQEVILRCVPISNHLYFYWYRQILGQKVEFLVSFYNNEISEKSEIFDDQFSVERPDGSNFTLKIRSTKLEDSAMYFCASSERAGQETQYFGPGTRLLVL.